Sequencing of this T cell receptor beta chain was carried out in a study of T-cell memory formation after mild COVID-19. For the study at large: Among the donors, TCR clusters were largely specific to each donor. Study conclusions and caveats: The study found balanced CD4/CD8 in clones contracting day 15 to 85 and a CD4+ lean in later expanders. Researchers report contracting CD4+ clones mostly in CM and EM, with CD8+ clones in EMRA.

In TCRdb, the 5' RACE reads were re-called with MiXCR into one record per CDR3 protein. This table has approximately 500,000 distinct CDR3 sequences, roughly 25% appearing once. With respect to this clonotype: Antigen specificity is unknown.

CDR3 size: 14 residues. The V end lost 1 base, the J end lost 5 bases, and 9 bases lay between the germline ends. Germline lookup yields CDR1 MNHNY and CDR2 SVGAGI (reference sequence). The chain has TRBV6-6 and TRBJ1-5, with D possibly matching TRBD1 (5 bases). Sequencing was carried out using PBMCs or a T cell subset sorted from them (not recorded which). This sequence was found in an adult woman who had mild COVID-19 (a few samples of this study predate the infection). Cell type and time point are not known. The CDR3 region is CASSYFGTDQPQHF. In DNA, the CDR3 is TGTGCCAGCAGTTACTTCGGGACGGATCAGCCCCAGCATTTT.